A single TCR beta chain is shown here with its context. No antigen is known for it. V was shortened by 4 bases and J by 6 bases, with 19 bases between the two germline ends. CDR1 is SGDLS, CDR2 YYNGEE, per germline. The CDR3 sequence is 15 residues long. The data derive from a study of cytomegalovirus exposure and HLA in healthy donors. Study details: Samples from HLA-typed donors yielded 65 million to 90 million unique TCRs in an early data release.

Overall study results and limits: Reports indicated that the classifier achieved high specificity and sensitivity in diagnosing cytomegalovirus status.

Primers: 60 Vbeta forward and 13 Jbeta reverse. Generated by immunoSEQ multiplex PCR, the TCRdb table keeps only in-frame clones and is missing some. The sample carries about 150,000 clones, 70% to 80% recorded once. This sequence originates from a man younger than 45 in good health and CMV-seropositive. The V and J genes are TRBV9 and TRBJ1-2; D remains unclear. Material for sequencing was PBMCs. CDR3 nucleotide sequence: TGTGCCAGCAGCCCCGCCGGGTCACCAAAGGATGGCTACACCTTC. Its protein product is CASSPAGSPKDGYTF. The full variable domain, completed using reference TRBV9 and TRBJ1-2, is DSGVTQTPKHLITATGQRVTLRCSPRSGDLSVYWYQQSLDQGLQFLIQYYNGEERAKGNILERFSAQQFPDLHSELNLSSLELGDSALYFCASSPAGSPKDGYTFGSGTRLTVV.